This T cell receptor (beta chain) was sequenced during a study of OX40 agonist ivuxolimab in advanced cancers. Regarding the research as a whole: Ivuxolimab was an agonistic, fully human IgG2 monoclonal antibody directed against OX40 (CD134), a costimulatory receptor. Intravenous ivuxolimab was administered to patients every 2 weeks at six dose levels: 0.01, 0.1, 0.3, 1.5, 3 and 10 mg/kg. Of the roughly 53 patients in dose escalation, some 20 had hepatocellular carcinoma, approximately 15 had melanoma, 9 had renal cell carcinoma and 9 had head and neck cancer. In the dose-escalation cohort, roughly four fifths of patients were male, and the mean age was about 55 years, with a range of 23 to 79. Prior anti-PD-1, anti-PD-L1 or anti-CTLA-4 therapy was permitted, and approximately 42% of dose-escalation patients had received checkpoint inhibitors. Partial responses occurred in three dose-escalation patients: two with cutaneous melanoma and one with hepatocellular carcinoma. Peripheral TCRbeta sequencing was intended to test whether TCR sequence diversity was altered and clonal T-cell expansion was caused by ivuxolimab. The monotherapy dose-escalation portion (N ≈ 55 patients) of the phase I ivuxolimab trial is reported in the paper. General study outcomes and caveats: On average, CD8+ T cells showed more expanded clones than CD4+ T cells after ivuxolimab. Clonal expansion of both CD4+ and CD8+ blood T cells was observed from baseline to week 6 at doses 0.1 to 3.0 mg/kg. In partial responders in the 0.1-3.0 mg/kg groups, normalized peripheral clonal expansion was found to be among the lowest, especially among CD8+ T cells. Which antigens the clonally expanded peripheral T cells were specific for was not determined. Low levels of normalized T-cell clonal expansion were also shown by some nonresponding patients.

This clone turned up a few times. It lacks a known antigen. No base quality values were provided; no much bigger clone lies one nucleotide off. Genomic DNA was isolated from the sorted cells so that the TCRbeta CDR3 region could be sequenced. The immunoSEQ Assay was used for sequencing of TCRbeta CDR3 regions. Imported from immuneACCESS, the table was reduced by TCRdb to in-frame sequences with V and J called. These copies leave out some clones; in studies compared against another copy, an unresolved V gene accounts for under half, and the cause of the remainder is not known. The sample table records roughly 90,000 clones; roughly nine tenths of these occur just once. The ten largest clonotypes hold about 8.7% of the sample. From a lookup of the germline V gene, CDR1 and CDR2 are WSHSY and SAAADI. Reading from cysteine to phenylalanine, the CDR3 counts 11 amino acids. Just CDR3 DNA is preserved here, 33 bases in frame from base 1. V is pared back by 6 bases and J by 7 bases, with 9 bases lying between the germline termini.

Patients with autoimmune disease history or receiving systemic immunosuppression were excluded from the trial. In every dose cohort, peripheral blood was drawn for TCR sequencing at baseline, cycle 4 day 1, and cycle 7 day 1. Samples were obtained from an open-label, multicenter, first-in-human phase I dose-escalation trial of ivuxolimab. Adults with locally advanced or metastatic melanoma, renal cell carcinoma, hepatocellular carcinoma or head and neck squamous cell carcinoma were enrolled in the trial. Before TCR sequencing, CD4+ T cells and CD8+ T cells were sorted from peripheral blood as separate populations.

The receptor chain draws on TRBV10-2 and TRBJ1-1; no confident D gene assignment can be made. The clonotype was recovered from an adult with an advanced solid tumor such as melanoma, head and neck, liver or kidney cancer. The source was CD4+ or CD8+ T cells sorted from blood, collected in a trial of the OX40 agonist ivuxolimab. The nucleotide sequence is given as TGCGCCAGCAGGGCGGGTCGTGAAGCTTTCTTT. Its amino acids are CASRAGREAFF.